This T cell receptor (beta chain) emerged from a study of T cells expressing NK-cell markers. One entry per CDR3 protein, without DNA, is what TCRdb gives after re-calling the 5' RACE reads. Here the sample table reports a few hundred thousand distinct CDR3 sequences. Per the germline V gene, CDR1 is LNHNV and CDR2 is YYDKDF (reference sequence). The CDR3 is made up of 12 amino acids. The TCR sequence derives from a man younger than 35 in good health. The chain employs TRBV15 and TRBJ2-7; the D gene TCRdb calls, TRBD2, cannot be checked with no DNA. The sequencing input was blood T cells: a sorted CD56 or NKG2C T cell subset, CD4+ or CD8+ T cells, or bulk PBMC T cells (not recorded which). CDR3 loop: CATSREGHEQYF.